This T cell receptor beta chain is drawn from a study of identical twins (dated by TCRdb to about 2016). Notes on the research overall: The study deep-sequenced TCR alpha and beta repertoires from monozygotic twins, unrelated adults of various ages and cord blood to test whether fetal clonotypes persist. To rule out contamination, replicate twin experiments were performed at different times with different library preparation protocols. What the work shows at the level of the full study, not this receptor alone: Excess twin sharing in beta out-of-frame sequences was weaker because fewer shared sequences lowered the signal-to-noise ratio. Conclusions relied on cross-sectional statistical analysis, since the same donors could not be followed over many years. Out-of-frame TCR alpha sharing in monozygotic twins was systematically underestimated by recombination models, whereas sharing between unrelated individuals was in agreement with the recombination models. Zero-insertion analyses could be partly confounded by invariant T cells such as MAIT and iNKT, although diverse VJ usage argued against such confounding for most clonotypes. Compared with coincidental sharing between unrelated individuals, out-of-frame TCR alpha sequences shared between twins had an excess of sequences with low generation probability. Abundant cord blood beta clonotypes carried fewer insertions; young adult naive repertoires showed a weaker similar trend, while memory repertoires showed none.

Note on this clonotype: Its antigen is still unknown. No base quality information exists; no much larger clone differs at one position.

Library prep was done by 5' RACE. The sequencer listed for this sample is Illumina HiSeq 2000. A universal primer binding site was introduced by template switching, and a unique molecular identifier was present in the final cDNA, enabling accurate counting of TCR cDNA molecules. Specific primers in the conserved constant-segment region were used to synthesize first-strand cDNA for TCR alpha and beta chains. To control for contamination, each cDNA library was double barcoded with a SMART-Mk sample barcode plus Illumina barcodes. TruSeq adapter sequences along with Illumina sample barcodes were introduced in two successive PCR steps. The TCR alpha and beta cDNA libraries were sequenced on the Illumina HiSeq platform using custom primers. In the authors' own workflow: MiGEC processed the raw reads to extract unique molecular identifiers, while MiXCR was used to determine the CDR3 positions. Recombination models were inferred per individual with the repgenHMM and IGoR tools using an EM algorithm. The tcR package in R was used for shared clonotype analysis, with sharing normalized by the product of cloneset sizes. Out-of-frame nonproductive sequences were analyzed to study raw recombination free of thymic and clonal selection effects. The public reads were run again by TCRdb, first through fastp at Q25 and then through MiXCR, and only productive beta chains were kept. Identical CDR3 proteins give one entry, which carries the most common genes and DNA. The V and J calls and clone size are TCRdb's, not the authors'. The table for this sample lists 1.5 million or so distinct CDR3 sequences; less than 40% of them were counted only once. The ten biggest clones cover 0.25% to 0.3% of the sample.

Only healthy Caucasian donors were included. V drops 0 bases and J drops 4 bases, leaving 12 bases in between. Sequences DFQATT (CDR1) and SNEGSKA (CDR2) are obtained from the germline V gene (reference sequence). Including cysteine and phenylalanine, the CDR3 has 14 amino acids. Only the CDR3 portion is preserved as DNA: 42 bases, with reading frame beginning at the first base. Sequencing was done on a sample of cord blood. This receptor was identified in a newborn girl in good health. The V and J genes are TRBV20-1 and TRBJ1-1; the D gene cannot be named for sure. The CDR3 in this case is CSARDERWSTEAFF. The nucleotides read TGCAGTGCTAGAGATGAGCGGTGGAGCACTGAAGCTTTCTTT.